This T cell receptor beta chain is drawn from a study of neurological immune-mediated disorders. This clonotype was found many times. MiXCR, applied by TCRdb to the 5' RACE reads, yields one record per CDR3 protein. The table records about 55,000 distinct CDR3 sequences, around 4% of them present only once. The TCR comes from a man younger than 45 with multiple sclerosis. The sequenced material came from PBMCs.

The CDR3 loop reads CASSLDGANYGYTF. CDR3 nucleotide sequence: TGCGCCAGCAGCTTGGACGGGGCTAACTATGGCTACACCTTC. The chain has TRBV5-1 and TRBJ1-2; D is uncertain. Trimming pared 0 bases from V and 0 bases from J, leaving 6 bases between. CDR1 and CDR2 from the germline V gene are SGHRS and YFSETQ. This CDR3 region has 14 residues.